The text below deals with one T cell receptor (beta chain). This record belongs to a study of shared clonotypes between healthy human individuals. Sequencing used immunoSEQ multiplex PCR; TCRdb keeps in-frame clones, though not all of them. Here the sample spans 2 million to 2.5 million clones, 85% to 95% being singletons. The naive CD8 population came from CD45RO-negative cells selected for CCR7, without terminally differentiated effector memory CD45RA+ cells. CDR3 length equals 14 residues. Trimming took 4 bases from V and 4 from J, leaving 11 bases between them. Germline lookup yields CDR1 SGDLS and CDR2 YYNGEE.

What was sequenced was naive CD8+ T cells from PBMCs. The TCR sequence derives from a man between 18 and 29 years old in good health. Some clones in this sample may be carry-over from other donors' samples. V is TRBV9 and J is TRBJ2-2; D remains ambiguous. The chain's CDR3 is CASSRLAGTGELFF. The CDR3 nucleotides read TGTGCCAGCAGCCGGCTGGCTGGCACCGGGGAGCTGTTTTTT.